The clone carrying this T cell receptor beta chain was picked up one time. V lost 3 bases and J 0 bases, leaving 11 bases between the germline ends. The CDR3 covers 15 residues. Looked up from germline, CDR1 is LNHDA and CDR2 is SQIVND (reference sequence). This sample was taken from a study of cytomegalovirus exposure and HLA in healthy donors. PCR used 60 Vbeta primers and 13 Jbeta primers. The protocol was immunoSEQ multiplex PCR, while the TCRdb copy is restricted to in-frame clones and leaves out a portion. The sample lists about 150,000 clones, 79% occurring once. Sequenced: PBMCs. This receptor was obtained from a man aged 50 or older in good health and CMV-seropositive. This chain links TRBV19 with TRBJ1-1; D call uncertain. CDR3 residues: CASSMPTGMNTEAFF. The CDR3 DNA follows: TGTGCCAGTAGTATGCCTACGGGAATGAACACTGAAGCTTTCTTT.